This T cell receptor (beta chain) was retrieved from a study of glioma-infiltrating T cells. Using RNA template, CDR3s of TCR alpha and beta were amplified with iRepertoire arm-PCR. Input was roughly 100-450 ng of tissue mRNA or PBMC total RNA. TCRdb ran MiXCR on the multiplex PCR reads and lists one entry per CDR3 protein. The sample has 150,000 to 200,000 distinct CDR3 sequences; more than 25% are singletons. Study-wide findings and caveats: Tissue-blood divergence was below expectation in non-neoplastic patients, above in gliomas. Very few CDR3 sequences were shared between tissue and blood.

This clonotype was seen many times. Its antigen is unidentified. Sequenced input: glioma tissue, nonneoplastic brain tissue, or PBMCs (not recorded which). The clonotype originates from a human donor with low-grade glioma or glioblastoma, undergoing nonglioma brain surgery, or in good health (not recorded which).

CDR3 nucleotide sequence: TGTGCCAGCAGCTCCCGATCTAGCGGTGTCACAGATACGCAGTATTTT. The encoded protein is CASSSRSSGVTDTQYF. The chain carries TRBV7-2 and TRBJ2-3; 7 nucleotides align to TRBD2. The ends lost 4 bases at V and 2 bases at J; junction bases unmatched: 9. The CDR3 sequence is 16 residues long. In germline, CDR1 is SGHTA, CDR2 FQGNSA.